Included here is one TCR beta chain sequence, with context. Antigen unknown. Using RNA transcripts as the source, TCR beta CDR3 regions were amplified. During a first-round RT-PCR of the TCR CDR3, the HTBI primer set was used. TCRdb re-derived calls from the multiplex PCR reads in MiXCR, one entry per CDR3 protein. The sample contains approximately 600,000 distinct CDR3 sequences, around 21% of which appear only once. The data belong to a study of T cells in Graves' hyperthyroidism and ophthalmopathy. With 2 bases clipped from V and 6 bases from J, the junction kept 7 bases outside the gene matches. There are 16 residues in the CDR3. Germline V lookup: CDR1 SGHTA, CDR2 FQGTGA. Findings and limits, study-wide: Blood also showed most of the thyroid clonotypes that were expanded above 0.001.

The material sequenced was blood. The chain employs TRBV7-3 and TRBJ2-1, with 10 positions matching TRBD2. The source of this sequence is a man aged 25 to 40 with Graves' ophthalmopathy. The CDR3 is CASSLRGSGRINEQFF. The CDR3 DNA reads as TGTGCCAGCAGCTTACGGGGTAGCGGGAGGATCAATGAGCAGTTCTTC.